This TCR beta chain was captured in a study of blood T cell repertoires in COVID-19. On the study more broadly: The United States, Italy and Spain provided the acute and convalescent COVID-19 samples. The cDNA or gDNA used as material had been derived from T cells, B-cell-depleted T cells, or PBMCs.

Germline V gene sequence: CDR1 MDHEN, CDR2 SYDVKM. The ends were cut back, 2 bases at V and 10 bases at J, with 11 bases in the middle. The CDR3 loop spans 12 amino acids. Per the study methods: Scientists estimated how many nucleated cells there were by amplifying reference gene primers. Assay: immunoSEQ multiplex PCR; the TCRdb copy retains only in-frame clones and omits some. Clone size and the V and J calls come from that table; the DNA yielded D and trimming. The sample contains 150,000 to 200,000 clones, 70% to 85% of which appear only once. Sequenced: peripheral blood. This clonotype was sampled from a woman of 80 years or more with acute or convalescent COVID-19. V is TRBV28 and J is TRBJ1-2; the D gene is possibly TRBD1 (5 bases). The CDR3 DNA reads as TGTGCCAGCAGTTTAAGGCAGGGCCACTACACCTTC. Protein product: CASSLRQGHYTF.